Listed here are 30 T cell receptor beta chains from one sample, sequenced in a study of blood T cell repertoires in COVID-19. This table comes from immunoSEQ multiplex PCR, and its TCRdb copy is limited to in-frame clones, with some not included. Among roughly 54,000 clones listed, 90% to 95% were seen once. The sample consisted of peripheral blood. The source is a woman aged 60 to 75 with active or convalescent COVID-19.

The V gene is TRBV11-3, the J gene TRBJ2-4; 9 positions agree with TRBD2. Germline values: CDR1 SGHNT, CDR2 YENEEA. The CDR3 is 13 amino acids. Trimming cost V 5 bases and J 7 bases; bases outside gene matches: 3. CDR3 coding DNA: TGTGCCAGCAGCCTTGGGACTAGCAACATTCAGTACTTC. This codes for CASSLGTSNIQYF. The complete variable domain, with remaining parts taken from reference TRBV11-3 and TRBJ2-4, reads EAGVVQSPRYKIIEKKQPVAFWCNPISGHNTLYWYLQNLGQGPELLIRYENEEAVDDSQLPKDRFSAERLKGVDSTLKIQPAELGDSAVYLCASSLGTSNIQYFGAGTRLSVL.

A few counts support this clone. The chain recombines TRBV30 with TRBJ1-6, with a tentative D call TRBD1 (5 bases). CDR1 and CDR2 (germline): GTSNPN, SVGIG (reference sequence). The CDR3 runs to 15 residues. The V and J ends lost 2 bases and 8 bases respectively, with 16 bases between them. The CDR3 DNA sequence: TGTGCCTGGAGTCACGGGGGAACAGGTCATTCACCCCTCCACTTT. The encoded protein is CAWSHGGTGHSPLHF.

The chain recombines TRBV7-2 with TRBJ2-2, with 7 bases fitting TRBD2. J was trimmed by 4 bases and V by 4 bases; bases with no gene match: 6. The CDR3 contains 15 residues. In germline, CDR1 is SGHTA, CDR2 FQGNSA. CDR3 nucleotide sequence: TGTGCCAGCAGCTCCCGACTAGCAGGCACCGGGGAGCTGTTTTTT. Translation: CASSSRLAGTGELFF. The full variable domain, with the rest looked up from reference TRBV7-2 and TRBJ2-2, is GAGVSQSPSNKVTEKGKDVELRCDPISGHTALYWYRQSLGQGLEFLIYFQGNSAPDKSGLPSDRFSAERTGGSVSTLTIQRTQQEDSAVYLCASSSRLAGTGELFFGEGSRLTVL.

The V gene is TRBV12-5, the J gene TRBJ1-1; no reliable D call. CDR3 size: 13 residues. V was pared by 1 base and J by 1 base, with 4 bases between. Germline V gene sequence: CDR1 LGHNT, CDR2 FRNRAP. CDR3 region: CASGLEQNTEAFF. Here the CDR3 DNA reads TGTGCTAGTGGTTTGGAGCAGAACACTGAAGCTTTCTTT.

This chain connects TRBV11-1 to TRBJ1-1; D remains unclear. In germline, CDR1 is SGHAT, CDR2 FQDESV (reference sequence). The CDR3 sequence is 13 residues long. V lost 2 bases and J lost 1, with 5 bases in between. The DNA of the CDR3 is TGTGCCAGCAGCTTAATTAGGAACACTGAAGCTTTCTTT. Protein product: CASSLIRNTEAFF.

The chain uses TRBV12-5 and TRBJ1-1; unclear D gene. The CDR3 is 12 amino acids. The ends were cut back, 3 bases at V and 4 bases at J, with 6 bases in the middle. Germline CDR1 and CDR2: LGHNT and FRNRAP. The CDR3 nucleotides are TGTGCTAGTGGTTTTATCGGCACTGAAGCTTTCTTT. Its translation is CASGFIGTEAFF. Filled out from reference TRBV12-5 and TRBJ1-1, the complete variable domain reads DARVTQTPRHKVTEMGQEVTMRCQPILGHNTVFWYRQTMMQGLELLAYFRNRAPLDDSGMPKDRFSAEMPDATLATLKIQPSEPRDSAVYFCASGFIGTEAFFGQGTRLTVV.

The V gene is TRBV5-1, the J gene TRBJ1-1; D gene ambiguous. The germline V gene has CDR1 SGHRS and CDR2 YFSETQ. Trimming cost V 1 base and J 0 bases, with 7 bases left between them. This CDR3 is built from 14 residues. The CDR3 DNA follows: TGCGCCAGCAGCTTGCGGGGAATGAACACTGAAGCTTTCTTT. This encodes CASSLRGMNTEAFF.

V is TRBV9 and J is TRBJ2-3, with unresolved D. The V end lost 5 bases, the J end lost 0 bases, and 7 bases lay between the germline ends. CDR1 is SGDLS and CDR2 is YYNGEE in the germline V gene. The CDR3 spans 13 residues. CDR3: CASSIGSTDTQYF. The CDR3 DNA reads TGTGCCAGCAGTATCGGGAGCACAGATACGCAGTATTTT.

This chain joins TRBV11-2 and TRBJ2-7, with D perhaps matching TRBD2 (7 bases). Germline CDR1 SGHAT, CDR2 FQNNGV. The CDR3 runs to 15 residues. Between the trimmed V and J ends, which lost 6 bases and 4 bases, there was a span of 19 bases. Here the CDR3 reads CASRDRGGQFYEQYF. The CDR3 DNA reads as TGTGCCAGCAGGGATAGGGGGGGCCAATTTTACGAGCAGTACTTC. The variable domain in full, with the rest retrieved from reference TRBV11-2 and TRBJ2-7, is EAGVAQSPRYKIIEKRQSVAFWCNPISGHATLYWYQQILGQGPKLLIQFQNNGVVDDSQLPKDRFSAERLKGVDSTLKIQPAKLEDSAVYLCASRDRGGQFYEQYFGPGTRLTVT.

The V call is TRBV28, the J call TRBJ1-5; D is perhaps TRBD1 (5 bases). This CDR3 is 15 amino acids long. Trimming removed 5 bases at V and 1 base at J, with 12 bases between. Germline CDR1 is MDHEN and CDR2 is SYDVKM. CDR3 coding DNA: TGTGCCAGCAGTCTTAGGGGTGGAAGCAATCAGCCCCAGCATTTT. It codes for CASSLRGGSNQPQHF.

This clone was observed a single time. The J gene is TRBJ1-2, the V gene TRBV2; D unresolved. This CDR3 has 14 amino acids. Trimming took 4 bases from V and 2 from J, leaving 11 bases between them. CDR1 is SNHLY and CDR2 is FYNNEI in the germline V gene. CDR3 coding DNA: TGTGCCAGCAGTGTAGAGGCAGCGAACTATGGCTACACCTTC. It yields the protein CASSVEAANYGYTF.

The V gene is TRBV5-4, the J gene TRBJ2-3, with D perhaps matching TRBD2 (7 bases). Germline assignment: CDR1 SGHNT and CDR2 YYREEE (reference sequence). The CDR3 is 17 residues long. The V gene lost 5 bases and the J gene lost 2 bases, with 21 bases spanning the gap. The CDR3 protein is CASSLPRGGAYTDTQYF. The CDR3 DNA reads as TGTGCCAGCAGTCTCCCTAGGGGGGGGGCATACACAGATACGCAGTATTTT.

The CDR3 reads CASSLPGDTEAFF. In DNA form, the CDR3 reads TGTGCCAGCAGCTTACCAGGGGACACTGAAGCTTTCTTT. V usage is TRBV5-4 and J usage is TRBJ1-1; tentatively, D is TRBD1 (6 bases). The germline CDR1 and CDR2 sequences are SGHNT and YYREEE (reference sequence). Trimming took 2 bases from V and 3 from J, leaving 8 bases between them. CDR3 length: 13 amino acids.

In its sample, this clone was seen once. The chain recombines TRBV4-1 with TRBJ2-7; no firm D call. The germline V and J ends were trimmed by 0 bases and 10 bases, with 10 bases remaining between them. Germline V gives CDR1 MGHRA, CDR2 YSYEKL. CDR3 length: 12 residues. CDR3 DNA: TGCGCCAGCAGCCAAGATACCCAAGCTCAGTACTTC. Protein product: CASSQDTQAQYF.

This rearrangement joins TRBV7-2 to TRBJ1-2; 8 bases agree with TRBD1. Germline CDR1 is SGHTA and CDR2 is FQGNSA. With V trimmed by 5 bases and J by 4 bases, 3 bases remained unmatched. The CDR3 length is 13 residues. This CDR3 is CASSADRGYGYTF. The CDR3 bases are TGTGCCAGCAGCGCAGACAGGGGCTATGGCTACACCTTC.

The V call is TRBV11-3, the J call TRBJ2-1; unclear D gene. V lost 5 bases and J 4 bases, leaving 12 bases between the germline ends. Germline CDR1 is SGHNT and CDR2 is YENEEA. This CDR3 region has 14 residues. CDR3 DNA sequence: TGTGCCAGCAGCAAAGACGGCGGATACAATGAGCAGTTCTTC. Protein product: CASSKDGGYNEQFF.

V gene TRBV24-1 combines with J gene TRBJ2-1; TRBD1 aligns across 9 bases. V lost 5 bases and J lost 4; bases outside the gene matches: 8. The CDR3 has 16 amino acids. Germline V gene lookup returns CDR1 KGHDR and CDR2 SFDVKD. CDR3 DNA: TGTGCCACCAGTGTGTCAACAGGGGGCTCGTACAATGAGCAGTTCTTC. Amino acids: CATSVSTGGSYNEQFF.

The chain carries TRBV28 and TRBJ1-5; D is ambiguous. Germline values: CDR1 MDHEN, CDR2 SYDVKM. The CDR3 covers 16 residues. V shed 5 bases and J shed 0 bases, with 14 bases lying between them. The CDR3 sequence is CASSPGEVHSNQPQHF. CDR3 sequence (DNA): TGTGCCAGCAGTCCTGGAGAGGTACATAGCAATCAGCCCCAGCATTTT.

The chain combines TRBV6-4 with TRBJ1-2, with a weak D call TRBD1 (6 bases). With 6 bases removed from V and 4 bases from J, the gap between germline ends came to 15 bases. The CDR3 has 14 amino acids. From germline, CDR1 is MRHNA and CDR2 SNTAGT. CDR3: CASSQTGSGYGYTF. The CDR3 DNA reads TGTGCCAGCAGCCAAACAGGGAGCGGCTATGGCTACACCTTC.

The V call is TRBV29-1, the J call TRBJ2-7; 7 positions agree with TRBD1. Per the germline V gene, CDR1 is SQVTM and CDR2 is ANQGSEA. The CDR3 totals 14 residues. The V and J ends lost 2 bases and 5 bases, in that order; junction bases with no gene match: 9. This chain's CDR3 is CSVERQGWRNEQYF. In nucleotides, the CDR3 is TGCAGCGTTGAACGACAGGGCTGGAGGAACGAGCAGTACTTC.

The CDR3 protein is CAWSADRGRNSPLHF. The CDR3 coding sequence is TGTGCCTGGTCGGCGGACAGGGGCCGTAATTCACCCCTCCACTTT. The genes are TRBV30 and TRBJ1-6; 9 nucleotides line up with TRBD1. This CDR3 contains 15 residues. Germline V gene lookup returns CDR1 GTSNPN and CDR2 SVGIG (reference sequence). V was pared by 5 bases and J by 6 bases, with 8 bases of the junction left unmatched.

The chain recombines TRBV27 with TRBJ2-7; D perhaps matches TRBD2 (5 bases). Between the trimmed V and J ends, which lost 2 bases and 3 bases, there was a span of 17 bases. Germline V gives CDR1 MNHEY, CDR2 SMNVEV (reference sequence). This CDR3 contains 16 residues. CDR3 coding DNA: TGTGCCAGCAGTTTAGAAGGCCTCGGAGGTATCTACGAGCAGTACTTC. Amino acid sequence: CASSLEGLGGIYEQYF.

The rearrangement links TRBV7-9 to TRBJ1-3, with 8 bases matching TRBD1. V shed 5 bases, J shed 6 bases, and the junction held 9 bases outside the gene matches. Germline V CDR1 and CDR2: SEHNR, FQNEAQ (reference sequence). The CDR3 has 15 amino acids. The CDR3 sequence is CASSPQGANTNTIYF. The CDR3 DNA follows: TGTGCCAGCAGCCCGCAGGGGGCTAATACAAACACCATATATTTT.

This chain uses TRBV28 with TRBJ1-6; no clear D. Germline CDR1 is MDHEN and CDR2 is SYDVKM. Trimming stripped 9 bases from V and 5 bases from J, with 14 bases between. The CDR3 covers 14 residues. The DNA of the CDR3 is TGTGCCAGGGTACCGGAGAAGCATAATTCACCCCTCCACTTT. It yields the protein CARVPEKHNSPLHF.

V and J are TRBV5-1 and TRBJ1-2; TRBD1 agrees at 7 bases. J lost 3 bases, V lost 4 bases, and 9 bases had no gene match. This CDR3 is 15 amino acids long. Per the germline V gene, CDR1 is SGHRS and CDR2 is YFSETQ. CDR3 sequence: CASSATTGSYYGYTF. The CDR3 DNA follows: TGCGCCAGCAGCGCAACGACAGGGTCGTACTATGGCTACACCTTC.

The CDR3 protein is CASSYGATLDNSPLHF. The CDR3 nucleotides read TGTGCCAGCAGTTACGGAGCCACTTTAGATAATTCACCCCTCCACTTT. The J gene is TRBJ1-6, the V gene TRBV6-5; no clear D gene. V lost 2 bases and J lost 5, with 13 bases in between. The CDR3 is 16 residues long. Germline V gene data show CDR1 as MNHEY and CDR2 as SVGAGI.

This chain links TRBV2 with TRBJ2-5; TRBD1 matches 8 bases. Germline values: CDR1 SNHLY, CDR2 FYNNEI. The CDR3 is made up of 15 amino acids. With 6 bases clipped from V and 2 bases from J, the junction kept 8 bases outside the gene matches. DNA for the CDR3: TGTGCCAGCAGCCTACAGGGGGGCCCTCAAGAGACCCAGTACTTC. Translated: CASSLQGGPQETQYF.

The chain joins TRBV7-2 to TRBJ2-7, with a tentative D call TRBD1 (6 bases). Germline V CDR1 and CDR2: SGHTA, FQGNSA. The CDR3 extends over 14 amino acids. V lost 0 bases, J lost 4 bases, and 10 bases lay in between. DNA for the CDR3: TGTGCCAGCAGCTTAGCAGGGACAAATTACGAGCAGTACTTC. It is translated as CASSLAGTNYEQYF. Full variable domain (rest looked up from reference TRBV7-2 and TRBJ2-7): GAGVSQSPSNKVTEKGKDVELRCDPISGHTALYWYRQSLGQGLEFLIYFQGNSAPDKSGLPSDRFSAERTGGSVSTLTIQRTQQEDSAVYLCASSLAGTNYEQYFGPGTRLTVT.

CDR3 sequence: CASSPRVADNEQFF. CDR3 DNA: TGTGCCAGCTCACCACGGGTGGCGGACAATGAGCAGTTCTTC. The J gene is TRBJ2-1, the V gene TRBV18; D is uncertain. The CDR3 is made up of 14 amino acids. CDR1 is KGHSH, CDR2 LQKENI, per germline. Trimming removed 1 base from V and 5 bases from J, with 9 bases in between.

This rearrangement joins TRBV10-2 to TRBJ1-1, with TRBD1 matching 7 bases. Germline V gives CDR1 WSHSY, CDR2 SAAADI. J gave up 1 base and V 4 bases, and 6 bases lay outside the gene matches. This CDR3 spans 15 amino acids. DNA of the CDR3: TGCGCCAGCAGTGCGACCTACAGGGGGAACACTGAAGCTTTCTTT. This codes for CASSATYRGNTEAFF.